This record covers a single TCR beta chain. Its matching antigen is unknown. V gave up 8 bases and J gave up 1 base; unmatched junction bases: 6. The germline V gene has CDR1 SGHTA and CDR2 FQGNSA. The CDR3 is made up of 14 amino acids. The data are from a study of cytomegalovirus exposure and HLA in healthy donors. The study's findings and limits: A missense variant in DCLRE1C was later tied to TCR beta V- and J-gene trimming. Evidence from a later analysis indicated that most CMV-associated TCR beta chains looked HLA-restricted. Certain indistinguishable V segments, among them TRBV6-2 and TRBV6-3, were excluded.

PCR primers comprised 60 Vbeta and 13 Jbeta primers. In the source study's methods: Unique TCR beta chains totaled some 88 million in a later count, with 8.5 million to 12 million of them shared. Here immunoSEQ multiplex PCR was the method, and the copy in TCRdb shows in-frame clones only, minus some. That table furnishes V, J and clone size, whereas the DNA furnished D and trimming. The sample lists about 170,000 clones, 70% to 80% occurring once. This chain uses TRBV7-2 with TRBJ1-2; 8 bases match TRBD1. The receptor's source is a woman in her forties or fifties in good health and CMV-seronegative. The sample comprised PBMCs. In DNA form, the CDR3 reads TGTGCCAGCGGGTCGGGACAGGTTAACTATGGCTACACCTTC. Protein: CASGSGQVNYGYTF. Full variable domain (rest looked up from reference TRBV7-2 and TRBJ1-2): GAGVSQSPSNKVTEKGKDVELRCDPISGHTALYWYRQSLGQGLEFLIYFQGNSAPDKSGLPSDRFSAERTGGSVSTLTIQRTQQEDSAVYLCASGSGQVNYGYTFGSGTRLTVV.